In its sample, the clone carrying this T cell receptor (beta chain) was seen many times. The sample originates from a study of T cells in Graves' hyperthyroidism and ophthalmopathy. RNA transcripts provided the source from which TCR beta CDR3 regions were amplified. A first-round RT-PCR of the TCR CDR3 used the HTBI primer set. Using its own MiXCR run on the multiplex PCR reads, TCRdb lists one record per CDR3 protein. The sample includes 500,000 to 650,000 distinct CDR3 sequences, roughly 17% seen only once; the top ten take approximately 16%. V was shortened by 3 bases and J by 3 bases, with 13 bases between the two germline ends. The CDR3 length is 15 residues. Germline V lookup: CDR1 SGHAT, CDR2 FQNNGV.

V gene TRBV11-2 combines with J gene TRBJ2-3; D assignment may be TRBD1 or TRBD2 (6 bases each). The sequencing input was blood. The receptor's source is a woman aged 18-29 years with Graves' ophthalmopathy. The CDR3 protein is CASSFLGGGTDTQYF. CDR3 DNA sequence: TGTGCCAGCAGCTTTTTAGGAGGGGGGACAGATACGCAGTATTTT.